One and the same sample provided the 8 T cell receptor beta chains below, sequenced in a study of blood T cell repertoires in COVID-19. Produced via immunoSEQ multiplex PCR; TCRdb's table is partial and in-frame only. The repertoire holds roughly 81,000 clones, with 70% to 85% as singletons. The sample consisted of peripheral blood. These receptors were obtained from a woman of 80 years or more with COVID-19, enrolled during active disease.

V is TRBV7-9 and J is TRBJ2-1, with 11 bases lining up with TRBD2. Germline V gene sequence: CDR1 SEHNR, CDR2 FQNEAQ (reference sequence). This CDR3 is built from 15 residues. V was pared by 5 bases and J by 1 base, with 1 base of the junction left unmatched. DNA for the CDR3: TGTGCCAGCAGCCGACTAGCGGGGTCCTACAATGAGCAGTTCTTC. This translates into CASSRLAGSYNEQFF.

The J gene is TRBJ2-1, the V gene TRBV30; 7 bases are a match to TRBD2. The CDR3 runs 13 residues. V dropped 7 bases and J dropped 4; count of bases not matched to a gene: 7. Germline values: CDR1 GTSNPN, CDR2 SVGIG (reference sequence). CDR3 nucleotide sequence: TGTGCCTTTGAGCGGGGCCCTTACAATGAGCAGTTCTTC. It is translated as CAFERGPYNEQFF.

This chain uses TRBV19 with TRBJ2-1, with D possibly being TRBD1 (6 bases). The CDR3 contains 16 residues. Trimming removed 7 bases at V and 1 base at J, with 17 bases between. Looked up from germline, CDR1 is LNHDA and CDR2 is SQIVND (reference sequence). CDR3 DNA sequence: TGTGCCAGTACCCCAGGGGTAGGGCGGTCCTACAATGAGCAGTTCTTC. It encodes CASTPGVGRSYNEQFF.

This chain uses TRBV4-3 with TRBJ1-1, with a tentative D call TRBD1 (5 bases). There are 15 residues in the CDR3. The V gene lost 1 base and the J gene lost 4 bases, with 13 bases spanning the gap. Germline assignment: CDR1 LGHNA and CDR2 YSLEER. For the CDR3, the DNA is TGCGCCAGCAGCCAAGGGAGGGGACGGCCCACTGAAGCTTTCTTT. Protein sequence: CASSQGRGRPTEAFF.

CDR3: CAGSSGQYHSPYGYTF. The CDR3 bases are TGTGCCGGCTCATCGGGACAGTACCATTCGCCGTATGGCTACACCTTC. The rearrangement links TRBV21-1 to TRBJ1-2; the table assigns TRBD1, which was not confirmed against the DNA. TRBV21-1 is noted as a pseudogene. The CDR3 has 16 residues.

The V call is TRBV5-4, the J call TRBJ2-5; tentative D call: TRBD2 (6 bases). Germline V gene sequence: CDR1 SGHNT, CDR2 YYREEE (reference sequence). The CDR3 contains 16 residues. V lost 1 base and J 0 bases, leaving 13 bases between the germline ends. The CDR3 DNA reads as TGTGCCAGCAGCTTGCGGCTGGGGGGATACCAAGAGACCCAGTACTTC. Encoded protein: CASSLRLGGYQETQYF.

In nucleotides, the CDR3 is TGTGCCAGCAGCCCCGCCTACGAGCAGTACTTC. It encodes CASSPAYEQYF. The chain uses TRBV7-8 and TRBJ2-7; D unresolved. This CDR3 has 11 amino acids. Trimming pared 5 bases from V and 2 bases from J, leaving 4 bases between. The V gene's germline CDR1 is SGHVS and CDR2 FQNEAQ.

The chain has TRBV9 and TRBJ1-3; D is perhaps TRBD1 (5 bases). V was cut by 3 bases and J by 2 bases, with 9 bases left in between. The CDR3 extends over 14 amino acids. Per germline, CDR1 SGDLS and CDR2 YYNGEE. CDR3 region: CASSAGGAGNTIYF. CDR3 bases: TGTGCCAGCAGCGCCGGGGGTGCTGGAAACACCATATATTTT. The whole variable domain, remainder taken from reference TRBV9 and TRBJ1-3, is DSGVTQTPKHLITATGQRVTLRCSPRSGDLSVYWYQQSLDQGLQFLIQYYNGEERAKGNILERFSAQQFPDLHSELNLSSLELGDSALYFCASSAGGAGNTIYFGEGSWLTVV.